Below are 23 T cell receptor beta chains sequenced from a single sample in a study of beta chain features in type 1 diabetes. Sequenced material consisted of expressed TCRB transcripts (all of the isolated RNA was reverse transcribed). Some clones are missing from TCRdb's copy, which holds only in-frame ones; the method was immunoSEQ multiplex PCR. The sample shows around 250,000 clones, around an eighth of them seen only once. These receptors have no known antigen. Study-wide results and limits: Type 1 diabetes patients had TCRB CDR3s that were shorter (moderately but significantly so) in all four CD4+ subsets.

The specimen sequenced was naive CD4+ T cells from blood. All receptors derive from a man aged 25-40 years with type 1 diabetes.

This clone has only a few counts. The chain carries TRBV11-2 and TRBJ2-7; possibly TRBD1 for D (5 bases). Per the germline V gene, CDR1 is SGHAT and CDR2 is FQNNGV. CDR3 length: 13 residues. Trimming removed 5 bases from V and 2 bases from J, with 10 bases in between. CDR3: CASSQDSTYEQYF. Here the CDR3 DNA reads TGTGCCAGCAGCCAAGACAGTACCTACGAGCAGTACTTC.

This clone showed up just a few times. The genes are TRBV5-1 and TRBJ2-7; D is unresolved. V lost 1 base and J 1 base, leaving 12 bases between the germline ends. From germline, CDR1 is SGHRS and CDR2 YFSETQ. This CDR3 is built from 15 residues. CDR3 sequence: CASSLLYGGSYEQYF. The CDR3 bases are TGCGCCAGCAGCTTGCTCTATGGCGGATCCTACGAGCAGTACTTC.

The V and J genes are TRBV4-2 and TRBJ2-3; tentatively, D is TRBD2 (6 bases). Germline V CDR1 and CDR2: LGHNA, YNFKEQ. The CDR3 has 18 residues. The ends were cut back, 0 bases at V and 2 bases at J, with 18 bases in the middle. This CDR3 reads CASSQDQAGKNVTDTQYF. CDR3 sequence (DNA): TGTGCCAGCAGCCAAGATCAGGCGGGAAAAAACGTCACAGATACGCAGTATTTT.

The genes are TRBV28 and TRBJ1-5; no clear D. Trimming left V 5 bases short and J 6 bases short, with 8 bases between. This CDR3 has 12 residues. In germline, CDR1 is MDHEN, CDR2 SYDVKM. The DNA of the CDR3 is TGTGCCAGCAGTCCCGCAGGTCAGCCCCAGCATTTT. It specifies CASSPAGQPQHF. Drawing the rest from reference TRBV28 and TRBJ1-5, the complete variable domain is DVKVTQSSRYLVKRTGEKVFLECVQDMDHENMFWYRQDPGLGLRLIYFSYDVKMKEKGDIPEGYSVSREKKERFSLILESASTNQTSMYLCASSPAGQPQHFGDGTRLSIL.

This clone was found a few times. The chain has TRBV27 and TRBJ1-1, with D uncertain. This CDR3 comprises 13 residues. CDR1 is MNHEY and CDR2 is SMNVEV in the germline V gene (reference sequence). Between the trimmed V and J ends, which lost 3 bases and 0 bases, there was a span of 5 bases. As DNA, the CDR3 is TGTGCCAGCAGTTTCGCGTTGAACACTGAAGCTTTCTTT. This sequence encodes CASSFALNTEAFF.

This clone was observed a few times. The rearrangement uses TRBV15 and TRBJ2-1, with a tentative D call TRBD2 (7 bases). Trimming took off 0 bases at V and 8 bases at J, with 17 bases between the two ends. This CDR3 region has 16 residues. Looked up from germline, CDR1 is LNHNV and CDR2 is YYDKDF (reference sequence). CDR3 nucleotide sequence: TGTGCCACCAGCAGAGATCAGTGGGGGGCGGGGGATGAGCAGTTCTTC. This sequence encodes CATSRDQWGAGDEQFF.

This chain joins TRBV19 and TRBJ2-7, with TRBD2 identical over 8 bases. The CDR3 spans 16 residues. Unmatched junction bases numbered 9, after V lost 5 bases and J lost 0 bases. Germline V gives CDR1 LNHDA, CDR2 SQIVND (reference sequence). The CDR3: CASSDRWREDSYEQYF. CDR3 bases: TGTGCCAGTAGTGATAGATGGCGGGAGGACTCCTACGAGCAGTACTTC.

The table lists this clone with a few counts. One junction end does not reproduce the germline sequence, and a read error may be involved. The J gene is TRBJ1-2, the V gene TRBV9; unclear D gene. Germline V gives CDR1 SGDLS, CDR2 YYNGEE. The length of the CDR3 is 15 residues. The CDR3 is CASTVAPGFGSGYTF. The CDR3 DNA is TGTGCCAGCACCGTAGCCCCCGGGTTTGGCTCGGGCTACACCTTC.

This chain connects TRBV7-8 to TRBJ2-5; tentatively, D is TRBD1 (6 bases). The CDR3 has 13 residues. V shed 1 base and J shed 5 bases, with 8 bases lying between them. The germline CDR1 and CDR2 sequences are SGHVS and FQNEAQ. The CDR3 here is CASSLGGPETQYF. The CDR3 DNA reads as TGTGCCAGCAGCTTAGGGGGGCCGGAGACCCAGTACTTC.

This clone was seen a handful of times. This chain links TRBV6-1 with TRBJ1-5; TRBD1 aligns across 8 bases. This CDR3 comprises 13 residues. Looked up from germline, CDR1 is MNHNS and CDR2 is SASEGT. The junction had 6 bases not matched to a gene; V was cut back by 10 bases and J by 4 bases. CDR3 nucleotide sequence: TGTGCCACCCGGCGGACAGGGAATCAGCCCCAGCATTTT. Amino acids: CATRRTGNQPQHF.

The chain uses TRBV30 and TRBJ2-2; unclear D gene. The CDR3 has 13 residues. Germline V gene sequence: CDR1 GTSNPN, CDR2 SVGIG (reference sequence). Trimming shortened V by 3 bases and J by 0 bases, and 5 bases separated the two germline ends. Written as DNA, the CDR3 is TGTGCCTGGAGCGACTCGAACACCGGGGAGCTGTTTTTT. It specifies CAWSDSNTGELFF.

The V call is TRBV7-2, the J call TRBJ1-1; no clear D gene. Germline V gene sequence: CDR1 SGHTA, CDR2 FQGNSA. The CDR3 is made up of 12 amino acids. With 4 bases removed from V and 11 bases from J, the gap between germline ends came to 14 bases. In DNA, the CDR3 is TGTGCCAGCAGCTCCAGGACTGGCTTGGCTTTCTTT. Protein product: CASSSRTGLAFF.

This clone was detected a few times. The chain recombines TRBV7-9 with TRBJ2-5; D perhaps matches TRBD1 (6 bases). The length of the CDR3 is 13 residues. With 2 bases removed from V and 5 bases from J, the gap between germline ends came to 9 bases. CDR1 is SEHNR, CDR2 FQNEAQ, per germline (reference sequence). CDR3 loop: CASSLTGMETQYF. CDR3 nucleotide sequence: TGTGCCAGCAGCTTAACAGGGATGGAGACCCAGTACTTC.

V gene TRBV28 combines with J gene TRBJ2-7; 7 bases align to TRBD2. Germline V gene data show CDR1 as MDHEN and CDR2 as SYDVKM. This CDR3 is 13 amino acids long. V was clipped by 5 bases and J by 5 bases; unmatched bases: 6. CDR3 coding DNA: TGTGCCAGCAGTCTCTGGACTAGTCACGAGCAGTACTTC. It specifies CASSLWTSHEQYF.

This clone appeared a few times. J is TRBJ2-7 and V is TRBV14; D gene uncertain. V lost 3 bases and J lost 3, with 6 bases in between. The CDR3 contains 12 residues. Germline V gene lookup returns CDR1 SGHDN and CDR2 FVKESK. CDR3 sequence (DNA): TGTGCCAGCAGCCAGCAGTACTACGAGCAGTACTTC. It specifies CASSQQYYEQYF.

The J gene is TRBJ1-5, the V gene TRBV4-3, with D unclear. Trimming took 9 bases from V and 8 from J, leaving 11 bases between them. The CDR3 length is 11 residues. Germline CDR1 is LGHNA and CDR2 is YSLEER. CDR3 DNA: TGCGCCAGACGAGATACAGAGCCCCAGCATTTT. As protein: CARRDTEPQHF.

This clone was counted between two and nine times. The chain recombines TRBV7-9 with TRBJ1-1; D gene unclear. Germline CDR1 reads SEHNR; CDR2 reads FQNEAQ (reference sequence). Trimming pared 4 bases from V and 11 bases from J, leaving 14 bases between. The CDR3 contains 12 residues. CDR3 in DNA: TGTGCCAGCAGCTCTGACTCGTATGGCGCTTTCTTT. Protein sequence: CASSSDSYGAFF.

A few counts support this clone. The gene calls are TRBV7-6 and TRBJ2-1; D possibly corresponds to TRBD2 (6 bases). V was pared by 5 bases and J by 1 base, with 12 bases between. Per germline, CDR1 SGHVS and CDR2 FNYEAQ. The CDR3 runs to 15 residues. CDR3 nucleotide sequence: TGTGCCAGCAGCCGGGAGACATATTCCTACAATGAGCAGTTCTTC. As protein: CASSRETYSYNEQFF. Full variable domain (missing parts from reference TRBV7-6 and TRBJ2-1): GAGVSQSPRYKVTKRGQDVALRCDPISGHVSLYWYRQALGQGPEFLTYFNYEAQQDKSGLPNDRFSAERPEGSISTLTIQRTEQRDSAMYRCASSRETYSYNEQFFGPGTRLTVL.

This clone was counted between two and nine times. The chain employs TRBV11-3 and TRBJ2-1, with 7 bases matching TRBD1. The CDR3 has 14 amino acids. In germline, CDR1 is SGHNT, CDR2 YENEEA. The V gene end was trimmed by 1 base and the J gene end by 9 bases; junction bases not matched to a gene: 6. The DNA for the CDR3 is TGTGCCAGCAGCTTAGCACAGGGGATCGGTGAGCAGTTCTTC. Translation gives CASSLAQGIGEQFF. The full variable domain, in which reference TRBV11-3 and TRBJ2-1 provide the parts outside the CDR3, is EAGVVQSPRYKIIEKKQPVAFWCNPISGHNTLYWYLQNLGQGPELLIRYENEEAVDDSQLPKDRFSAERLKGVDSTLKIQPAELGDSAVYLCASSLAQGIGEQFFGPGTRLTVL.

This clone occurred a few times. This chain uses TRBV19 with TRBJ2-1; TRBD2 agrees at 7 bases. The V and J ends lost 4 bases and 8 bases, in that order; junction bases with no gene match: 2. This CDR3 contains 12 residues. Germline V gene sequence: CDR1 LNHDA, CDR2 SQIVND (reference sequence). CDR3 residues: CASSTGGYEQFF. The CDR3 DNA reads TGTGCCAGTAGTACCGGGGGGTATGAGCAGTTCTTC. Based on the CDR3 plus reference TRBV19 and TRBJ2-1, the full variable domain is DGGITQSPKYLFRKEGQNVTLSCEQNLNHDAMYWYRQDPGQGLRLIYYSQIVNDFQKGDIAEGYSVSREKKESFPLTVTSAQKNPTAFYLCASSTGGYEQFFGPGTRLTVL.

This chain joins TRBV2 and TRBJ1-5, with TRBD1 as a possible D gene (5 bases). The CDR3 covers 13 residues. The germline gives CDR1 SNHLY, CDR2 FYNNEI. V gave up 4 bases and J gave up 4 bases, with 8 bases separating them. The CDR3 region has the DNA TGTGCCAGCAGTGGCAGGGTGAATCAGCCCCAGCATTTT. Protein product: CASSGRVNQPQHF. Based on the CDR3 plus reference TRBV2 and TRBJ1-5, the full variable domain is EPEVTQTPSHQVTQMGQEVILRCVPISNHLYFYWYRQILGQKVEFLVSFYNNEISEKSEIFDDQFSVERPDGSNFTLKIRSTKLEDSAMYFCASSGRVNQPQHFGDGTRLSIL.

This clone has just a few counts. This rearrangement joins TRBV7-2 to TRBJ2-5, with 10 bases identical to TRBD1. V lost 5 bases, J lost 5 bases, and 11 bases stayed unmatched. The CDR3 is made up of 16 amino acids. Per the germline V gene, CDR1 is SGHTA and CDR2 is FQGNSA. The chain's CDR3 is CASSLRGTGEFETQYF. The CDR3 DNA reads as TGTGCCAGCAGCCTAAGAGGGACAGGGGAGTTTGAGACCCAGTACTTC.

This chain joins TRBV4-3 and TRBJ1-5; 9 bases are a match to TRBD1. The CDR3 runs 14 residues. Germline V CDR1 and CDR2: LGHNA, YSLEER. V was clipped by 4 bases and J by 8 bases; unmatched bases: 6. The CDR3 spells CASSPPDRGEPQHF. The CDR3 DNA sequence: TGCGCCAGCAGCCCCCCGGACAGGGGAGAGCCCCAGCATTTT.